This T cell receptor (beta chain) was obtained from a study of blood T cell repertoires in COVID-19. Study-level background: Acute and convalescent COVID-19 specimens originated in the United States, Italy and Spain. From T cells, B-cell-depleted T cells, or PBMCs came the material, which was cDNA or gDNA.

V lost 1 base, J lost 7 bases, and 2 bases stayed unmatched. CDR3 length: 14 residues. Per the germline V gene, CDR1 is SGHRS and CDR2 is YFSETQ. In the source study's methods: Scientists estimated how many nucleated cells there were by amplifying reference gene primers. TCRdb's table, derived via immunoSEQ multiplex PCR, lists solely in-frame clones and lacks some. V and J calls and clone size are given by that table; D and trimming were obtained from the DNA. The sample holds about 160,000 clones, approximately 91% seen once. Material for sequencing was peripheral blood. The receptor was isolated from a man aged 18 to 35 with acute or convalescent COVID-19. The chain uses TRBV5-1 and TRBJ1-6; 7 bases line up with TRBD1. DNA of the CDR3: TGCGCCAGCAGCTTGCAGACAGGGAATTCACCCCTCCACTTT. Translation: CASSLQTGNSPLHF.